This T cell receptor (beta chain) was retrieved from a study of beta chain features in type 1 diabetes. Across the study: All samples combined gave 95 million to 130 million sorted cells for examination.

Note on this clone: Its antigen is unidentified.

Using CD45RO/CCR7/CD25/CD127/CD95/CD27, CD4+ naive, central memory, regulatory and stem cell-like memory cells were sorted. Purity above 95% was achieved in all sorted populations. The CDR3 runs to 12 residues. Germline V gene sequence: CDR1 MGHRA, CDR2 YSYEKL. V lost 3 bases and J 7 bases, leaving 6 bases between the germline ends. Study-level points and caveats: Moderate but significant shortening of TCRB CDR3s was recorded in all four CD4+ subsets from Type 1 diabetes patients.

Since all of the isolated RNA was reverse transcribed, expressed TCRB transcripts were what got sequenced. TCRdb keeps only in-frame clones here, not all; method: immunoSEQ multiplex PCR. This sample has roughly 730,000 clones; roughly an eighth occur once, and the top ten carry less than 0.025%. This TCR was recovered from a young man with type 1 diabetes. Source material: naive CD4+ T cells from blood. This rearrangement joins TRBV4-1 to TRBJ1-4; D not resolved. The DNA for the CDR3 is TGCGCCAGCAGCCAGGCGGGTGAAAAACTGTTTTTT. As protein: CASSQAGEKLFF.